This T cell receptor (beta chain) was identified in a study of response to subunit inactivated influenza vaccine. Findings and caveats of the study: Each seasonal influenza vaccination, the authors suggested, recruits few new T cells.

CDR3 length: 14 residues. The V gene end was trimmed by 6 bases and the J gene end by 3 bases; junction bases not matched to a gene: 5. TCRdb redid the calling of the RT-PCR reads with MiXCR, one entry per CDR3 protein. The data contain fewer than 400,000 distinct CDR3 sequences, 20% to 25% of them singletons. Worth noting for this clonotype: Its specificity is not known.

This receptor was taken from a man aged 45 to 70 who received an inactivated influenza vaccine. The V gene is TRBV12-3 or TRBV12-4, the J gene TRBJ2-1, with TRBD2 matching 7 bases. Here the sequenced sample was PBMCs from blood, taken less than 22 months after vaccination. DNA for the CDR3: TGTGCCAGCAGGGCCCGGGACTACTACAATGAGCAGTTCTTC. Its protein product is CASRARDYYNEQFF.